This entry describes one TCR beta chain. In the authors' workflow: Reference gene primer amplification yielded estimated nucleated cell counts. Data came from immunoSEQ multiplex PCR; TCRdb stores just in-frame clones and leaves some out. V and J calls and clone size are those listed in that table; D and trimming were worked out from the DNA. The profile shows hundreds of thousands of clones, approximately 88% of them singletons. These data originate in a study of blood T cell repertoires in COVID-19. Study-wide context: PBMCs, B-cell-depleted T cells, or T cells provided the cDNA or gDNA that made up the material.

Participant age was 18 to 89 years, and participants resided in roughly 25 US areas. For recovered donors of Cohort 3, there were two negative PCRs, clearance, or symptom resolution. The sequence derives from a man aged 55 to 70 who had recovered from COVID-19. The sample was PBMCs or T cells enriched from blood (not recorded which).

The CDR3: CASSLALPGYGYTF. In DNA form, the CDR3 reads TGTGCCAGCAGTTTGGCCCTACCGGGCTATGGCTACACCTTC. The V call is TRBV28, the J call TRBJ1-2; D unclear. Trimming removed 3 bases at V and 4 bases at J, with 12 bases between. The germline V gene has CDR1 MDHEN and CDR2 SYDVKM. The CDR3 contains 14 residues.